The present TCR beta chain was sequenced within a study of cytomegalovirus exposure and HLA in healthy donors. Across the study: Early release data held approximately 81 million unique TCRs from HLA-typed donors. General observations from the study: The study designated 150 to 200 TCR beta chains cytomegalovirus-associated. The authors later found HLA-associated TCR beta chains more clonally expanded than equally common others.

Primers for the PCR totalled 60 Vbeta and 13 Jbeta. TCRdb keeps only in-frame clones here, not all; method: immunoSEQ multiplex PCR. The sample yields approximately 140,000 clones, 84% seen once. After removal of 1 base from V and 5 bases from J, the junction contained 8 bases not matched to a gene. The CDR3 spans 16 residues. Germline CDR1 SGDLS, CDR2 YYNGEE. Donors in the study were healthy people who gave bone marrow. To note about this clone: Its antigen is undetermined.

The V gene is TRBV9, the J gene TRBJ2-7; 11 bases are a match to TRBD2. The sample taken for sequencing was PBMCs. The TCR originated in a man aged 50 to 60 in good health and CMV-seronegative. The CDR3 DNA reads as TGTGCCAGCAGCGTACTAGCGGGGGGAACAGTCGACGAGCAGTACTTC. Its protein is CASSVLAGGTVDEQYF.